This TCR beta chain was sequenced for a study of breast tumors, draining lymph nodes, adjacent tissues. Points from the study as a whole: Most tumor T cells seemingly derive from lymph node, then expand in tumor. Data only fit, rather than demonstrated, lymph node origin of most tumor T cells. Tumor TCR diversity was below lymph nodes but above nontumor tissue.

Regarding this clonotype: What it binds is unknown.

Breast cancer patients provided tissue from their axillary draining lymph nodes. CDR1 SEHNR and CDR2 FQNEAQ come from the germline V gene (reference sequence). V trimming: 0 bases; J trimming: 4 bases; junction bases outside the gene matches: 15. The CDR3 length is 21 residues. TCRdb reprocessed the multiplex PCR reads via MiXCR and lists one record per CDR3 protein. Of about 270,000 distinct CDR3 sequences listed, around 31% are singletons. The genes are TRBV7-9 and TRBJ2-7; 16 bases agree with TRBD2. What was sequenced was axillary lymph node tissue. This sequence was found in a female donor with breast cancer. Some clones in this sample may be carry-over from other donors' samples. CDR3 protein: CASSLARVGPPGLAGGYEQYF. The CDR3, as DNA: TGTGCCAGCAGCTTAGCGCGAGTCGGGCCACCGGGACTAGCGGGAGGGTACGAGCAGTACTTC.